The table lists the clone carrying this T cell receptor (beta chain) with a few counts. The antigen is not known. Germline V lookup: CDR1 SGHKS, CDR2 YYEKEE (reference sequence). There are 17 residues in the CDR3. Losses at the gene ends were 1 base for V and 1 base for J; bases not matched to a gene: 8. Researchers used 5'RACE with constant-segment primers to make TCR alpha and TCR beta cDNA libraries that carry sample barcodes and UMIs. TCRdb used MiXCR to reprocess the 5' RACE reads, holding one entry per CDR3 protein. Seen here are fewer than 150,000 distinct CDR3 sequences, 20% to 25% observed once, and the top ten hold roughly two fifths. The data belong to a study of T-cell memory formation after mild COVID-19. Overall study results and limits: Those CD4+ clones that contracted were mainly in CM and EM (CD8+ ones in EMRA). Balance between CD4 and CD8 was seen in clones contracting day 15 to 85, and a CD4+ lean was seen in later expanders. The pre-infection memory compartment contained some responding clones, suggesting cross-reactive memory joined.

The V gene is TRBV5-5, the J gene TRBJ1-5; 7 nucleotides line up with TRBD1. Sequencing input: PBMCs or a T cell subset sorted from them (not recorded which). This TCR derives from a man between 18 and 29 years old who had mild COVID-19 (a few samples of this study predate the infection). Cell type and time point are not known. The CDR3 region has the DNA TGTGCCAGCAGCTTGTCAGGGGGTTTATACAGCAATCAGCCCCAGCATTTT. Encoded protein: CASSLSGGLYSNQPQHF.